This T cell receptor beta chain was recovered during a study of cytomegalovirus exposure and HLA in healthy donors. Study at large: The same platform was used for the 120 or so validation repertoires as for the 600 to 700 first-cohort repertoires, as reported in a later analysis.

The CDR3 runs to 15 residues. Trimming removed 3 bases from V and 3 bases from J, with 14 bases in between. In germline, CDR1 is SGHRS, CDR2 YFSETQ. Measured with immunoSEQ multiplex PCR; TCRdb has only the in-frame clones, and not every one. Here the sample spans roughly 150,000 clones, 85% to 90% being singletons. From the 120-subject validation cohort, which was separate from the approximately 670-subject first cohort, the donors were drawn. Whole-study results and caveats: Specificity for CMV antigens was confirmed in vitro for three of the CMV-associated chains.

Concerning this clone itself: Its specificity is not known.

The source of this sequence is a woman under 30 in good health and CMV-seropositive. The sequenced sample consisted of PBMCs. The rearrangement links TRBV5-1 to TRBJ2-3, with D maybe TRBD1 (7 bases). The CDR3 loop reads CASSSGGSFTDTQYF. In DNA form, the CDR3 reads TGCGCCAGCAGCTCAGGGGGGAGTTTTACAGATACGCAGTATTTT.